The 19 T cell receptor beta chains below come from one sample, sequenced in a study of T cell responses to AZD1222 COVID-19 vaccine. Here immunoSEQ multiplex PCR was the method, and the copy in TCRdb shows in-frame clones only, minus some. Seen here are some 170,000 clones, 92% observed once, and the top ten hold around 4.4%. The specimen was peripheral blood, collected on day 0 of MenACWY control vaccination. The source of these receptors is an adult in good health.

The chain carries TRBV10-3 and TRBJ2-3; the match to TRBD2 covers 8 bases. This CDR3 region has 15 residues. Germline loops: CDR1 ENHRY, CDR2 SYGVKD. Trimming removed 6 bases from V and 0 bases from J; junction bases left unmatched: 5. The CDR3 sequence: CAIRALAGSTDTQYF. The CDR3 DNA sequence: TGTGCCATCAGGGCGCTAGCGGGTAGCACAGATACGCAGTATTTT.

The rearrangement links TRBV28 to TRBJ2-7, with D possibly being TRBD1 (6 bases). The CDR3 length is 13 residues. V was cut by 6 bases and J by 3 bases, with 12 bases left in between. CDR1 is MDHEN, CDR2 SYDVKM, per germline. The CDR3 sequence: CASRLTGLYEQYF. As DNA, the CDR3 is TGTGCCAGCAGGTTGACAGGACTCTACGAGCAGTACTTC.

This clone was seen a single time. The V gene is TRBV18, the J gene TRBJ2-5; 10 nucleotides line up with TRBD2. Trimming cost V 1 base and J 1 base; bases outside gene matches: 6. The CDR3 sequence is 17 residues long. Germline values: CDR1 KGHSH, CDR2 LQKENI. The CDR3 loop is CASSPLRLAGVQETQYF. Written as DNA, the CDR3 is TGTGCCAGCTCACCACTTAGGCTAGCGGGAGTCCAAGAGACCCAGTACTTC. Looking up the rest from reference TRBV18 and TRBJ2-5 gives the full variable domain: NAGVMQNPRHLVRRRGQEARLRCSPMKGHSHVYWYRQLPEEGLKFMVYLQKENIIDESGMPKERFSAEFPKEGPSILRIQQVVRGDSAAYFCASSPLRLAGVQETQYFGPGTRLLVL.

The chain joins TRBV9 to TRBJ1-2; 7 nucleotides line up with TRBD1. This CDR3 has 15 amino acids. Trimming cost V 0 bases and J 0 bases; bases outside gene matches: 2. CDR1 and CDR2 from the germline V gene are SGDLS and YYNGEE. CDR3 protein: CASSVEGQTNYGYTF. CDR3 coding DNA: TGTGCCAGCAGCGTAGAGGGACAGACTAACTATGGCTACACCTTC.

This chain connects TRBV6-5 to TRBJ2-7; TRBD2 matches 9 bases. The junction had 10 bases not matched to a gene; V was cut back by 6 bases and J by 4 bases. Germline-derived CDR1 and CDR2 are MNHEY and SVGAGI. CDR3 length equals 15 residues. The CDR3 DNA sequence: TGTGCCAGCAGGGGGGCTGGTAGCGGGGGTTACGAGCAGTACTTC. Translating gives CASRGAGSGGYEQYF.

The chain uses TRBV4-2 and TRBJ2-7, with 14 bases fitting TRBD2. Looked up from germline, CDR1 is LGHNA and CDR2 is YNFKEQ. J was trimmed by 1 base and V by 0 bases; bases with no gene match: 2. This CDR3 has 17 amino acids. In DNA, the CDR3 is TGTGCCAGCAGCCAAGAAGGGACTAGCGGGAGTTCCTACGAGCAGTACTTC. Amino acid sequence: CASSQEGTSGSSYEQYF.

This clone was recorded once. The rearrangement links TRBV28 to TRBJ2-3; no clear D. V lost 11 bases, J lost 5 bases, and 2 bases lay in between. Germline V gene lookup returns CDR1 MDHEN and CDR2 SYDVKM. This CDR3 region has 8 residues. CDR3: CALDTQYF. The DNA for the CDR3 is TGTGCCCTAGATACGCAGTATTTT.

This clone was observed a single time. V and J are TRBV28 and TRBJ1-5; 10 nucleotides line up with TRBD1. The CDR3 has 15 amino acids. Trimming cost V 4 bases and J 13 bases; bases outside gene matches: 13. CDR1 and CDR2 from the germline V gene are MDHEN and SYDVKM. The CDR3 DNA is TGTGCCAGCAGTTCTACAAGACAGGGGGCGAGAGAACAGCATTTT. Translated: CASSSTRQGAREQHF.

This chain joins TRBV10-2 and TRBJ1-4; D ambiguous. V dropped 7 bases and J dropped 3 bases, with 9 bases sitting between them. The CDR3 is made up of 13 amino acids. Germline V gene data show CDR1 as WSHSY and CDR2 as SAAADI. The CDR3 sequence is CASKERANEKLFF. The CDR3 DNA sequence: TGCGCCAGCAAAGAGCGAGCTAATGAAAAACTGTTTTTT.

The chain recombines TRBV9 with TRBJ1-6; D is undetermined. V was trimmed by 4 bases and J by 0 bases, leaving 8 bases between them. Germline CDR1 is SGDLS and CDR2 is YYNGEE. The CDR3 extends over 15 amino acids. DNA for the CDR3: TGTGCCAGCAGCCCCCGGCGCTCCTATAATTCACCCCTCCACTTT. This translates into CASSPRRSYNSPLHF.

V usage is TRBV15 and J usage is TRBJ1-3; D is undetermined. This CDR3 region has 17 residues. Germline V CDR1 and CDR2: LNHNV, YYDKDF (reference sequence). The ends were cut back, 4 bases at V and 0 bases at J, with 16 bases in the middle. The CDR3 nucleotides read TGTGCCACCAGCATGGCTGCGGTGGCCTCCTCTGGAAACACCATATATTTT. Translating gives CATSMAAVASSGNTIYF.

This clone was observed once. This rearrangement joins TRBV29-1 to TRBJ1-1; D not resolved. This CDR3 is built from 12 residues. V lost 7 bases and J 1 base, leaving 10 bases between the germline ends. CDR1 and CDR2 from the germline V gene are SQVTM and ANQGSEA. The CDR3 reads CSGLDGNTEAFF. For the CDR3, the DNA is TGCAGCGGGCTGGACGGGAACACTGAAGCTTTCTTT.

This clone was seen only once. This rearrangement joins TRBV18 to TRBJ1-2; 8 bases fit TRBD1. Trimming at V came to 3 bases and at J to 8 bases, leaving 8 bases not matched to a gene. CDR3 length: 14 residues. CDR1 and CDR2 (germline): KGHSH, LQKENI. The CDR3 DNA sequence: TGTGCCAGCTCACCGGACAGGGTCTCGGAGGGCTACACCTTC. Its translation is CASSPDRVSEGYTF. Supplemented by reference TRBV18 and TRBJ1-2, the full variable domain reads NAGVMQNPRHLVRRRGQEARLRCSPMKGHSHVYWYRQLPEEGLKFMVYLQKENIIDESGMPKERFSAEFPKEGPSILRIQQVVRGDSAAYFCASSPDRVSEGYTFGSGTRLTVV.

The V call is TRBV7-2, the J call TRBJ2-5; unclear D gene. The length of the CDR3 is 13 residues. Trimming removed 6 bases at V and 5 bases at J, with 13 bases between. From germline, CDR1 is SGHTA and CDR2 FQGNSA. CDR3 region: CASSPRPRETQYF. The CDR3 DNA reads as TGTGCCAGCAGTCCACGACCCCGTGAGACCCAGTACTTC.

This clone has just one count. V gene TRBV6-2 or TRBV6-3 combines with J gene TRBJ2-7; D perhaps matches TRBD2 (5 bases). Trimming stripped 0 bases from V and 2 bases from J, with 17 bases between. The CDR3 sequence is 17 residues long. Per germline, CDR1 MNHEY and CDR2 SVGEGT. Here the CDR3 reads CASSYSRQRKTTYEQYF. The CDR3, as DNA: TGTGCCAGCAGTTACTCGAGGCAGCGGAAGACCACCTACGAGCAGTACTTC.

The chain links TRBV9 to TRBJ2-7, with 9 bases lining up with TRBD1. The V and J ends lost 3 bases and 6 bases, in that order; junction bases with no gene match: 10. Germline V gives CDR1 SGDLS, CDR2 YYNGEE. The CDR3 extends over 15 amino acids. In DNA form, the CDR3 reads TGTGCCAGCAGCGAGATCCCGGGACAGGGTGGCGAGCAGTACTTC. Its translation is CASSEIPGQGGEQYF.

This chain joins TRBV6-5 and TRBJ1-3; D is unresolved. The CDR3 has 14 residues. V lost 8 bases and J lost 4, with 15 bases in between. The germline gives CDR1 MNHEY, CDR2 SVGAGI. In DNA, the CDR3 is TGTGCCAGCGATCTCCACCTAGTAGGAAACACCATATATTTT. Translation gives CASDLHLVGNTIYF.

The chain's CDR3 is CASSSSPGTGVGDYNEQFF. As DNA, the CDR3 is TGTGCCAGCAGCTCCTCCCCCGGGACAGGGGTTGGGGACTACAATGAGCAGTTCTTC. The chain is built from TRBV7-6 and TRBJ2-1, with TRBD1 identical over 10 bases. The CDR3 has 19 amino acids. The V segment lost 4 bases and the J segment 3 bases; nucleotides outside the gene matches: 15. Germline values: CDR1 SGHVS, CDR2 FNYEAQ.

The chain has TRBV12-3 or TRBV12-4 and TRBJ2-2; the D gene is possibly TRBD1 (5 bases). The CDR3 is 10 amino acids. Trimming cost V 8 bases and J 7 bases, with 5 bases left between them. The CDR3 DNA sequence: TGTGCCAGCCAGGGCGGGGAGCTGTTTTTT. This gives the protein CASQGGELFF.